This TCR beta chain was retrieved from a study of Ad26.COV2.S vaccination and SARS-CoV-2 variants. CDR1 is MNHEY and CDR2 is SMNVEV in the germline V gene (reference sequence). The CDR3 is made up of 13 amino acids. Trimming took 6 bases from V and 6 from J, leaving 14 bases between them. Stated treatment: around 19 received Ad26.COV2.S at low or high dose, single or two shots; about five received placebo; per-sample allocation not given. Repertoires come from day 63 after the first vaccine or placebo injection. Only in-frame clones appear in the TCRdb table, and some are missing; sequencing was by immunoSEQ multiplex PCR. Among about 440,000 clones listed, about 90% were seen once.

This clonotype originated in a person between 18 and 59 years old who received the Ad26.COV2.S COVID-19 vaccine or a placebo. Sequenced material: peripheral blood, taken in a trial of Ad26.COV2.S vaccine versus placebo. This chain connects TRBV27 to TRBJ1-1; D gene uncertain. CDR3 in amino acids: CASRRVLEAEAFF. The CDR3 DNA is TGTGCCAGCAGGAGGGTATTAGAAGCTGAAGCTTTCTTT.